Presented here are 17 T cell receptor beta chains from one specimen sequenced in a study of T cells in Graves' hyperthyroidism and ophthalmopathy. RNA transcripts were the template for amplifying TCR beta CDR3 regions. The HTBI primer set was used in a first-round RT-PCR of the TCR CDR3. From the multiplex PCR reads, TCRdb called clonotypes with MiXCR, one entry per CDR3 protein. The sample holds about 480,000 distinct CDR3 sequences; around 14% are singletons and the top ten take around 17%. The sequencing sample was made of blood. Every receptor here comes from a woman aged 18 to 35 with Graves' hyperthyroidism.

This clonotype was detected ten times or more. This chain joins TRBV30 and TRBJ2-7; D is uncertain. V dropped 3 bases and J dropped 1 base, with 7 bases sitting between them. CDR1 and CDR2 from the germline V gene are GTSNPN and SVGIG (reference sequence). CDR3 size: 12 residues. CDR3: CAWRLASYEQYF. Written as DNA, the CDR3 is TGTGCCTGGAGACTTGCGTCCTACGAGCAGTACTTC.

This clonotype was observed at least ten times. The V call is TRBV12-3 or TRBV12-4, the J call TRBJ2-2; possibly TRBD2 for D (6 bases). Trimming took off 6 bases at V and 6 bases at J, with 8 bases between the two ends. The CDR3 has 12 amino acids. This chain's CDR3 is CASRAGPGELFF. The CDR3 bases are TGTGCCAGCAGGGCGGGGCCCGGGGAGCTGTTTTTT.

This clonotype occurred a few times. This chain uses TRBV2 with TRBJ1-1; D not resolved. This CDR3 is built from 13 residues. Germline values: CDR1 SNHLY, CDR2 FYNNEI. Trimming removed 11 bases from V and 2 bases from J, with 15 bases in between. CDR3 protein: CAGIAKKNTEAFF. CDR3 sequence (DNA): TGTGCCGGCATAGCCAAGAAAAACACTGAAGCTTTCTTT.

This clonotype occurred a few times. The chain links TRBV27 to TRBJ2-7; D may match TRBD1 or TRBD2 (6 bases each). Per germline, CDR1 MNHEY and CDR2 SMNVEV (reference sequence). CDR3 length: 15 amino acids. V lost 5 bases and J lost 4, with 18 bases in between. The DNA of the CDR3 is TGTGCCAGCAGTCCTTATCGGGGGCAAGGGTACGAGCAGTACTTC. This encodes CASSPYRGQGYEQYF.

This clonotype was seen ten or more times. This chain joins TRBV12-3 or TRBV12-4 and TRBJ2-1, with TRBD2 identical over 9 bases. CDR3 length equals 16 residues. Losses at the gene ends were 6 bases for V and 4 bases for J; bases not matched to a gene: 10. This chain's CDR3 is CASRYSGTSPYNEQFF. The DNA of the CDR3 is TGTGCCAGCAGGTATTCCGGGACTAGCCCTTACAATGAGCAGTTCTTC.

The rearrangement uses TRBV7-2 and TRBJ2-7; D is unclear. Trimming pared 2 bases from V and 7 bases from J, leaving 12 bases between. Germline V gene data show CDR1 as SGHTA and CDR2 as FQGNSA. The CDR3 covers 13 residues. The CDR3 DNA sequence: TGTGCCAGCAGCTTATCCCCCGTGCGGGAGCAGTACGTC. Protein: CASSLSPVREQYV.

This clonotype turned up a few times. The J gene is TRBJ2-1, the V gene TRBV3-1; 8 bases line up with TRBD1. This CDR3 has 16 residues. V lost 4 bases, J lost 3 bases, and 8 bases stayed unmatched. Germline CDR1 LGHDT, CDR2 YNNKEL (reference sequence). The CDR3 reads CASSLLPGQGYNEQFF. In DNA, the CDR3 is TGTGCCAGCAGCCTACTCCCCGGACAGGGCTACAATGAGCAGTTCTTC.

At least ten counts were recorded for this clonotype. V usage is TRBV9 and J usage is TRBJ2-7, with D unclear. The CDR3 has 15 residues. V was clipped by 3 bases and J by 3 bases, with 16 bases between them. Per germline, CDR1 SGDLS and CDR2 YYNGEE. This CDR3 is CASSAVPAPHYEQYF. CDR3 in DNA: TGTGCCAGCAGCGCAGTCCCAGCGCCTCACTACGAGCAGTACTTC.

This clonotype has at least ten counts. The chain links TRBV5-1 to TRBJ2-1; 10 bases are a match to TRBD2. Germline loops: CDR1 SGHRS, CDR2 YFSETQ. The CDR3 has 17 amino acids. Unmatched junction bases numbered 13, after V lost 6 bases and J lost 4 bases. CDR3 DNA sequence: TGCGCCAGCACCTTCGCGAAAAGGACTAGCGGTTACAATGAGCAGTTCTTC. This encodes CASTFAKRTSGYNEQFF.

Concerning this clonotype: This may stem from a read error, because a much larger clone lies one nucleotide away. This chain joins TRBV7-8 and TRBJ1-4; 8 positions agree with TRBD1. This CDR3 has 15 amino acids. Looked up from germline, CDR1 is SGHVS and CDR2 is FQNEAQ. Written as DNA, the CDR3 is TGTGCCAACAGCTCCCTGGGACAGGAGAATGAAAAACTGTTTTTT. It yields the protein CANSSLGQENEKLFF.

Many counts were recorded for this clonotype. The chain employs TRBV12-3 or TRBV12-4 and TRBJ1-1; 7 bases fit TRBD1. V lost 5 bases, J lost 7 bases, and 7 bases stayed unmatched. The length of the CDR3 is 13 residues. The CDR3 region has the DNA TGTGCCAGCAGTCCCTTCGGACAGGTTGAAGCTTTCTTT. Translation gives CASSPFGQVEAFF.

The chain has TRBV5-1 and TRBJ2-1; maybe TRBD2 (6 bases). The CDR3 totals 14 residues. V dropped 0 bases and J dropped 9 bases, with 13 bases sitting between them. The germline V gene has CDR1 SGHRS and CDR2 YFSETQ. CDR3 nucleotide sequence: TGCGCCAGCAGCTTGGGGAGGGTGGGTGTTGAGCAGTTCTTC. Translation: CASSLGRVGVEQFF. Full variable domain (missing parts from reference TRBV5-1 and TRBJ2-1): KAGVTQTPRYLIKTRGQQVTLSCSPISGHRSVSWYQQTPGQGLQFLFEYFSETQRNKGNFPGRFSGRQFSNSRSEMNVSTLELGDSALYLCASSLGRVGVEQFFGPGTRLTVL.

At least ten counts were recorded for this clonotype. The chain is built from TRBV7-6 and TRBJ2-2; TRBD2 matches 10 bases. The germline CDR1 and CDR2 sequences are SGHVS and FNYEAQ. Trimming took 4 bases from V and 6 from J; bases not matched to a gene: 11. The CDR3 spans 17 residues. The CDR3 sequence is CASSSPEASGRPGELFF. In DNA, the CDR3 is TGTGCCAGCAGCTCACCCGAGGCTAGCGGGAGACCCGGGGAGCTGTTTTTT. The full variable domain, its missing parts supplied by reference TRBV7-6 and TRBJ2-2, is GAGVSQSPRYKVTKRGQDVALRCDPISGHVSLYWYRQALGQGPEFLTYFNYEAQQDKSGLPNDRFSAERPEGSISTLTIQRTEQRDSAMYRCASSSPEASGRPGELFFGEGSRLTVL.

The chain uses TRBV20-1 and TRBJ2-3; TRBD1 aligns across 9 bases. In germline, CDR1 is DFQATT, CDR2 SNEGSKA (reference sequence). Trimming cost V 1 base and J 5 bases; bases outside gene matches: 19. The CDR3 has 19 residues. CDR3 DNA: TGCAGTGCTAGAGTTAATAGAGGATGGGGGACAGGGTTAGGAGATACGCAGTATTTT. Translation: CSARVNRGWGTGLGDTQYF.

This clonotype was found a few times. The V and J genes are TRBV5-1 and TRBJ2-1; 8 positions agree with TRBD2. The CDR3 length is 14 residues. Losses at the gene ends were 0 bases for V and 10 bases for J; bases not matched to a gene: 6. Germline V gene sequence: CDR1 SGHRS, CDR2 YFSETQ. CDR3 DNA sequence: TGCGCCAGCAGCTTGGGACTAGCGTTAGGGGAGCAGTTCTTC. This gives the protein CASSLGLALGEQFF.

This clonotype was recorded at least ten times. V is TRBV24-1 and J is TRBJ2-1; TRBD2 agrees at 11 bases. This CDR3 comprises 16 residues. V lost 4 bases to trimming and J lost 4 bases; unmatched junction nucleotides: 5. From germline, CDR1 is KGHDR and CDR2 SFDVKD. CDR3 residues: CATSDLAGGTYNEQFF. The CDR3 DNA reads TGTGCCACCAGTGACTTAGCGGGAGGGACTTACAATGAGCAGTTCTTC.

The sample holds many counts of this clonotype. The gene calls are TRBV18 and TRBJ2-3; D ambiguous. The length of the CDR3 is 15 residues. CDR1 and CDR2 from the germline V gene are KGHSH and LQKENI. Trimming stripped 5 bases from V and 2 bases from J, with 14 bases between. The CDR3 spells CASSGFQAVTDTQYF. The CDR3 bases are TGTGCCAGCTCAGGCTTTCAGGCTGTCACAGATACGCAGTATTTT.